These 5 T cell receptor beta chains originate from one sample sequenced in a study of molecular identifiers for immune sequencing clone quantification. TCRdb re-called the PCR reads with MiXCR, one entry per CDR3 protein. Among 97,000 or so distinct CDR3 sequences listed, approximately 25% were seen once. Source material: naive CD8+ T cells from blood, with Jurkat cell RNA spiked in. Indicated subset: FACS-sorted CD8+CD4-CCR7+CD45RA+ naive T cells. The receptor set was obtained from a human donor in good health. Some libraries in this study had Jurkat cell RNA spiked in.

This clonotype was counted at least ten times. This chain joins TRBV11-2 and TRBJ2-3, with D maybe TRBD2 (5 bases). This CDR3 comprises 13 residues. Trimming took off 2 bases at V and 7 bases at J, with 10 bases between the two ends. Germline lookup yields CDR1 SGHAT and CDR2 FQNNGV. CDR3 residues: CASSLYQDYTQYF. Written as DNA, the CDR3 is TGTGCCAGCAGCTTATATCAGGACTATACGCAGTATTTT. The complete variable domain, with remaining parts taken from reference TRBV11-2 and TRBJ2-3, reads EAGVAQSPRYKIIEKRQSVAFWCNPISGHATLYWYQQILGQGPKLLIQFQNNGVVDDSQLPKDRFSAERLKGVDSTLKIQPAKLEDSAVYLCASSLYQDYTQYFGPGTRLTVL.

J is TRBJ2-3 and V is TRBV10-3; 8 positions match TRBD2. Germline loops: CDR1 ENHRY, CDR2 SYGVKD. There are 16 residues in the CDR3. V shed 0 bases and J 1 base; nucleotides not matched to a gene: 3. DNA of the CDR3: TGTGCCATCAGTGAGTCATCCGGGGGGGGCACAGATACGCAGTATTTT. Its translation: CAISESSGGGTDTQYF.

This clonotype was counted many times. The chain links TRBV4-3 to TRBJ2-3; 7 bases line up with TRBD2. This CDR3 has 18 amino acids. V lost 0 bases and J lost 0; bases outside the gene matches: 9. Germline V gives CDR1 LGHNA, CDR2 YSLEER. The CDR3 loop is CASSQESRGEFSTDTQYF. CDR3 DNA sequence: TGCGCCAGCAGCCAAGAAAGCCGGGGGGAGTTTAGCACAGATACGCAGTATTTT.

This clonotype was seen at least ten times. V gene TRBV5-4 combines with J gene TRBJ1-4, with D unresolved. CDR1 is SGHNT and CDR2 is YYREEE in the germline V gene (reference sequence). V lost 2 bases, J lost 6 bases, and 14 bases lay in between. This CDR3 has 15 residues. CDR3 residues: CASSFLGAVDEKLFF. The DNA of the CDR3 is TGTGCCAGCAGCTTCTTAGGAGCCGTCGATGAAAAACTGTTTTTT. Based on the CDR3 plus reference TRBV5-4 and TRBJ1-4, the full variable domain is ETGVTQSPTHLIKTRGQQVTLRCSSQSGHNTVSWYQQALGQGPQFIFQYYREEENGRGNFPPRFSGLQFPNYSSELNVNALELDDSALYLCASSFLGAVDEKLFFGSGTQLSVL.

The CDR3 spells CASSDPGYTGELFF. The CDR3 bases are TGCGCCAGCAGCGATCCAGGGTACACCGGGGAGCTGTTTTTT. This rearrangement joins TRBV10-1 to TRBJ2-2; tentative D call: TRBD1 (5 bases). This CDR3 comprises 14 residues. Germline V gene sequence: CDR1 WNHNN, CDR2 SYGVQD (reference sequence). The V and J ends lost 6 bases and 3 bases respectively, with 11 bases between them.